Shown below are 11 T cell receptor beta chains from a single sample sequenced in a study of T cell changes during pregnancy in multiple sclerosis. Generated by immunoSEQ multiplex PCR, the TCRdb table keeps only in-frame clones and is missing some. The table shows 75,000 to 90,000 clones, with around 94% occurring only once. Sequenced material: CD4+ T cells from peripheral blood mononuclear cells, taken before pregnancy. These TCRs come from a female donor with multiple sclerosis, enrolled in a pregnancy study.

The chain recombines TRBV19 with TRBJ2-5; the D is unclear. The better agreement between TRBJ2-7 and the DNA end casts doubt on the J call. Looked up from germline, CDR1 is LNHDA and CDR2 is SQIVND (reference sequence). The CDR3 runs to 14 residues. This CDR3 is CASSIDSGAYEQYF. The CDR3 region has the DNA TGTGCCAGTAGTATAGATAGTGGGGCCTACGAGCAGTACTTC.

The J gene is TRBJ1-3, the V gene TRBV6-1, with D unclear. The CDR3 consists of 16 residues. CDR1 is MNHNS and CDR2 is SASEGT in the germline V gene. The ends were cut back, 2 bases at V and 3 bases at J, with 14 bases in the middle. DNA of the CDR3: TGTGCCAGCAGTGAACGGAGGGATTTATTTGGAAACACCATATATTTT. As protein: CASSERRDLFGNTIYF.

CDR3 sequence (DNA): TGTGCCAGCAGCATCGGACAGGGGGGAAACATTCAGTACTTC. Encoded protein: CASSIGQGGNIQYF. The rearrangement joins TRBV7-8 to TRBJ2-4; TRBD1 matches 10 bases. Trimming removed 5 bases from V and 6 bases from J; junction bases left unmatched: 4. Looked up from germline, CDR1 is SGHVS and CDR2 is FQNEAQ. The CDR3 totals 14 residues.

This chain connects TRBV2 to TRBJ2-5; D is perhaps TRBD1 (6 bases). This CDR3 is built from 13 residues. Germline lookup yields CDR1 SNHLY and CDR2 FYNNEI. The V gene lost 6 bases and the J gene lost 1 base, with 9 bases spanning the gap. The chain's CDR3 is CASRNRAQETQYF. The CDR3 DNA sequence: TGTGCCAGCAGAAACAGGGCCCAAGAGACCCAGTACTTC.

V is TRBV5-4 and J is TRBJ1-3; TRBD1 aligns across 9 bases. The CDR3 extends over 15 amino acids. Germline CDR1 SGHNT, CDR2 YYREEE (reference sequence). After removal of 4 bases from V and 3 bases from J, the junction contained 5 bases not matched to a gene. The CDR3 region has the DNA TGTGCCAGCAGCATGGGACAGGGAAGTGGAAACACCATATATTTT. It yields the protein CASSMGQGSGNTIYF. The whole variable domain, filled in from reference TRBV5-4 and TRBJ1-3, reads ETGVTQSPTHLIKTRGQQVTLRCSSQSGHNTVSWYQQALGQGPQFIFQYYREEENGRGNFPPRFSGLQFPNYSSELNVNALELDDSALYLCASSMGQGSGNTIYFGEGSWLTVV.

The V call is TRBV9, the J call TRBJ2-2; D gene uncertain. V was pared by 0 bases and J by 4 bases, with 7 bases between. CDR1 and CDR2 (germline): SGDLS, YYNGEE. The CDR3 totals 14 residues. The CDR3 is CASSVDPSTGELFF. The CDR3 DNA reads as TGTGCCAGCAGCGTAGACCCGAGCACCGGGGAGCTGTTTTTT. The full variable domain, rest sourced from reference TRBV9 and TRBJ2-2, is DSGVTQTPKHLITATGQRVTLRCSPRSGDLSVYWYQQSLDQGLQFLIQYYNGEERAKGNILERFSAQQFPDLHSELNLSSLELGDSALYFCASSVDPSTGELFFGEGSRLTVL.

Details on this clone: This CDR3 is also generated by other DNA sequences in the sample. The rearrangement joins TRBV5-1 to TRBJ1-1; 7 nucleotides align to TRBD1. The junction had 2 bases not matched to a gene; V was cut back by 0 bases and J by 0 bases. This CDR3 is built from 15 residues. Germline V CDR1 and CDR2: SGHRS, YFSETQ. The chain's CDR3 is CASSLGGGLNTEAFF. Here the CDR3 DNA reads TGCGCCAGCAGCTTGGGAGGGGGCTTGAACACTGAAGCTTTCTTT.

This sequence joins TRBV4-2 and TRBJ1-5, with a possible D match to TRBD1 (6 bases). Trimming took off 0 bases at V and 6 bases at J, with 15 bases between the two ends. Germline CDR1 and CDR2: LGHNA and YNFKEQ. This CDR3 is built from 16 residues. CDR3: CASSQEGGGDGQPQHF. CDR3 DNA: TGTGCCAGCAGCCAAGAAGGGGGGGGAGATGGTCAGCCCCAGCATTTT.

This chain uses TRBV28 with TRBJ2-7; weak D call: TRBD2 (6 bases). Trimming stripped 6 bases from V and 3 bases from J, with 15 bases between. From germline, CDR1 is MDHEN and CDR2 SYDVKM. The CDR3 is 14 amino acids. CDR3 residues: CASSSTRKVYEQYF. CDR3 DNA sequence: TGTGCCAGCAGCTCGACTAGAAAGGTCTACGAGCAGTACTTC.

V and J are TRBV2 and TRBJ2-5; unclear D gene. Germline CDR1 SNHLY, CDR2 FYNNEI. V lost 5 bases and J 0 bases, leaving 7 bases between the germline ends. CDR3 size: 13 residues. The CDR3 here is CASSSDNQETQYF. The CDR3 region has the DNA TGTGCCAGCAGTTCTGACAACCAAGAGACCCAGTACTTC.

The chain links TRBV30 to TRBJ2-3, with 11 bases fitting TRBD1. This CDR3 has 13 amino acids. Germline-derived CDR1 and CDR2 are GTSNPN and SVGIG (reference sequence). V was pared by 5 bases and J by 4 bases, with 2 bases of the junction left unmatched. CDR3 nucleotide sequence: TGTGCCTGGGGGGGACAGGGGGCAGATACGCAGTATTTT. Its translation is CAWGGQGADTQYF.